A selection of T cell receptor beta chains follows, all from one sample in a study of T cell responses to AZD1222 COVID-19 vaccine. Clones were sequenced by immunoSEQ multiplex PCR, and TCRdb holds only the in-frame ones, with some missing. The data show around 110,000 clones, around nine tenths seen once. Sequenced here: peripheral blood, sampled 28 days after the second AZD1222 dose. The receptors originated from an adult who received the AZD1222 COVID-19 vaccine. Each CDR3 is given with its conserved first and last residue. A D gene is named only where the DNA matches it firmly. Only part of the rows carry a size: once, few, many, or a class if the clone is expanded.

abundance	v_gene	j_gene	d_gene	CDR3aa	CDR3nt
-	TRBV5-1	TRBJ1-3	TRBD1	CASSLTLAGPGQVDSGNTIYF	TGCGCCAGCAGCTTGACCCTCGCCGGCCCGGGACAGGTCGACTCTGGAAACACCATATATTTT
-	TRBV5-1	TRBJ1-3	TRBD1	CASSPQGAFGNTIYF	TGCGCCAGCAGCCCACAGGGGGCTTTTGGAAACACCATATATTTT
-	TRBV5-1	TRBJ2-7	-	CASSHKPGSPITYEQYF	TGCGCCAGCAGCCACAAGCCCGGGAGCCCAATTACCTACGAGCAGTACTTC
once	TRBV3-1/TRBV3-2	TRBJ1-2	TRBD1	CASSQPRDRGIGYTF	TGTGCCAGCAGCCAGCCCCGGGACAGGGGGATCGGCTACACCTTC
-	TRBV28	TRBJ1-5	-	CASRQTGVGKQPQHF	TGTGCCAGCAGGCAGACAGGAGTCGGAAAACAGCCCCAGCATTTT
-	TRBV18	TRBJ1-1	-	CASSGQSNTEAFF	TGTGCCAGCTCAGGACAGTCGAACACTGAAGCTTTCTTT
-	TRBV19	TRBJ2-7	TRBD2	CASSIAGGGYEQYF	TGTGCCAGTAGTATAGCGGGAGGAGGGTACGAGCAGTACTTC
-	TRBV7-8	TRBJ2-7	-	CASSLAGRFEQYF	TGTGCCAGCAGCTTAGCGGGGCGGTTCGAGCAGTACTTC
-	TRBV6-5	TRBJ2-7	TRBD1	CASTSAGGSYEQYF	TGTGCCAGCACGTCGGCAGGGGGCTCCTACGAGCAGTACTTC
-	TRBV10-3	TRBJ2-7	TRBD2	CAIALAGNGEQYF	TGTGCCATCGCACTAGCGGGGAATGGAGAGCAGTACTTC
-	TRBV11-2	TRBJ1-2	-	CASSQRPQASNYGYTF	TGTGCCAGCAGCCAAAGGCCTCAGGCTTCTAACTATGGCTACACCTTC
-	TRBV28	TRBJ1-6	-	CASSVTGPPSPLHF	TGTGCCAGCAGTGTTACGGGCCCCCCCTCACCCCTCCACTTT
-	TRBV18	TRBJ2-1	TRBD2	CASSPGLAAYNEQFF	TGTGCCAGCTCACCAGGACTAGCAGCATACAATGAGCAGTTCTTC
-	TRBV24-1	TRBJ2-7	TRBD2	CATSDFGVAGVYEQYF	TGTGCCACCAGTGATTTCGGGGTAGCGGGAGTCTACGAGCAGTACTTC
-	TRBV28	TRBJ1-2	-	CASGSNYGYTF	TGTGCCAGCGGCAGTAACTATGGCTACACCTTC
-	TRBV11-3	TRBJ1-2	-	CASSSRGADYGYTF	TGTGCCAGCAGCTCGAGGGGCGCGGACTATGGCTACACCTTC
-	TRBV18	TRBJ2-3	-	CASSPSTDTQYF	TGTGCCAGCTCTCCTAGCACAGATACGCAGTATTTT
-	TRBV19	TRBJ2-5	TRBD2	CASNPTSGIWETQYF	TGTGCCAGTAACCCGACTAGCGGGATTTGGGAGACCCAGTACTTC
-	TRBV11-2	TRBJ2-7	TRBD1	CASSSTGGASYEQYF	TGTGCCAGCAGCTCGACAGGGGGCGCCTCCTACGAGCAGTACTTC
-	TRBV10-1	TRBJ1-1	-	CASSEGSTEAFF	TGCGCCAGCAGTGAGGGTTCCACTGAAGCTTTCTTT
-	TRBV18	TRBJ1-5	-	CASSRGDNQPQHF	TGTGCCAGCTCGAGGGGGGACAATCAGCCCCAGCATTTT
-	TRBV30	TRBJ2-7	TRBD2	CAWSLIAGGSYEQYF	TGTGCCTGGAGTTTGATAGCGGGAGGCTCCTACGAGCAGTACTTC
-	TRBV11-2	TRBJ2-1	-	CASSLSGRLNNEQFF	TGTGCCAGCAGCTTATCCGGACGGCTGAACAATGAGCAGTTCTTC
-	TRBV28	TRBJ1-3	-	CASRLVGLGNTIYF	TGTGCCAGCAGACTGGTGGGGTTGGGAAACACCATATATTTT
-	TRBV27	TRBJ1-4	TRBD1	CASSSDRVGREKLFF	TGTGCCAGCAGTTCCGACAGGGTCGGTCGTGAAAAACTGTTTTTT